The clone carrying this T cell receptor (beta chain) was picked up a small number of times. Antigen: not known. These data are taken from a study of beta chain features in type 1 diabetes. The CDR3 has 14 amino acids. Germline V lookup: CDR1 SGHVS, CDR2 FNYEAQ. Unmatched junction bases numbered 6, after V lost 5 bases and J lost 5 bases. Broader study findings: In every one of the four CD4+ subsets, TCRB CDR3s were moderately but significantly shorter in Type 1 diabetes patients. The VDJ junctions of type 1 diabetes patients carried fewer insertions and more deletions. Naive, central memory and regulatory TCRB repertoires appeared more similar among patients than healthy donors.

Expressed TCRB transcripts were sequenced after all isolated RNA was converted to cDNA. Assay used: immunoSEQ multiplex PCR; TCRdb lists only in-frame clones, some missing. Of 200,000 to 300,000 clones listed, 25% to 35% are singletons. The chain has TRBV7-6 and TRBJ2-5, with TRBD2 matching 9 bases. Sequences were obtained from central memory CD4+ T cells from blood. The clonotype was recovered from a man aged 25 to 40 in good health. Here the CDR3 DNA reads TGTGCCAGCAGCGCAGCGGGAGGAGGGGAGACCCAGTACTTC. It specifies CASSAAGGGETQYF.